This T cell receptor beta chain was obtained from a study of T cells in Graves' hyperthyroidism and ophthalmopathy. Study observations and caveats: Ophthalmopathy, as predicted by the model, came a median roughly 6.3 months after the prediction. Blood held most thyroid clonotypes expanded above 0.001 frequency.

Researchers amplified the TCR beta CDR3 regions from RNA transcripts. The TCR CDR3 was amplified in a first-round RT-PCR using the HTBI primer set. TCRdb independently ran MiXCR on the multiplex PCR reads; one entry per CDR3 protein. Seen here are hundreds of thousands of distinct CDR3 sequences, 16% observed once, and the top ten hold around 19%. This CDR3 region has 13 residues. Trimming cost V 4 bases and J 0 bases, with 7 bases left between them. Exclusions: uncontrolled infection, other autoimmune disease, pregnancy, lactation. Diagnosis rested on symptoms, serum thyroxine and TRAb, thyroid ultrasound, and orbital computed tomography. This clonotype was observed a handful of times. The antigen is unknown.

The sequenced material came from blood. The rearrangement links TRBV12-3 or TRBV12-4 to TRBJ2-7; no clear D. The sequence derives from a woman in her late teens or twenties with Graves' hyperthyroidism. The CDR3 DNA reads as TGTGCCAGCAGTTGGAGAAGCTCCTACGAGCAGTACTTC. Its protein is CASSWRSSYEQYF.